The 11 T cell receptor beta chains below come from one sample, sequenced in a study of human CD8 memory T cell subsets. The TCR beta sequencing libraries came from UMI-labeled 5' RACE. For each CDR3 protein, TCRdb gives one entry from its re-call of the 5' RACE reads, without DNA. The repertoire table contains 15,000 to 20,000 distinct CDR3 sequences. Source material: CD8+ stem-like memory T cells (TSCM and TCM) sorted from PBMCs. Regarding subset: stem-like memory CD8 T cells (TSTEM), CCR7+ PD-1- TIGIT-. The origin of the receptors is a human donor in good health.

The genes are TRBV9 and TRBJ2-3; TCRdb gives TRBD1 as the D gene, but with no DNA this cannot be confirmed. This CDR3 spans 16 amino acids. Germline CDR1 and CDR2: SGDLS and YYNGEE. Here the CDR3 reads CASSVGTGRRTDTQYF.

This clonotype is called large based on its frequency. The chain carries TRBV3-1 and TRBJ1-2. Germline V lookup: CDR1 LGHDT, CDR2 YNNKEL (reference sequence). There are 15 residues in the CDR3. The CDR3 loop reads CASSHGYQNVYGYTF.

The V and J genes are TRBV6-2 or TRBV6-3 and TRBJ2-7; the D gene TCRdb calls, TRBD2, cannot be checked with no DNA. Germline values: CDR1 MNHEY, CDR2 SVGEGT. The CDR3 spans 16 residues. The CDR3 protein is CASSYSIAGGRNEQYF.

The chain couples TRBV6-6 to TRBJ2-7; TCRdb's D call of TRBD1 is untestable without DNA. The CDR3 has 14 residues. Looked up from germline, CDR1 is MNHNY and CDR2 is SVGAGI (reference sequence). The CDR3 loop reads CASNPGGVMYEQYF.

The chain carries TRBV3-1 and TRBJ2-3. CDR1 LGHDT and CDR2 YNNKEL come from the germline V gene (reference sequence). The CDR3 is made up of 13 amino acids. CDR3 region: CASSLRTRDTQYF.

The rearrangement joins TRBV7-6 to TRBJ2-3; no DNA is available, so the TRBD2 call from TCRdb remains unchecked. CDR1 SGHVS and CDR2 FNYEAQ come from the germline V gene. This CDR3 has 21 amino acids. The CDR3 here is CASSLSPPTSGGARSTDTQYF.

V usage is TRBV2 and J usage is TRBJ2-7; the TRBD1 assignment by TCRdb is unverifiable without DNA. Germline CDR1 reads SNHLY; CDR2 reads FYNNEI. The CDR3 has 15 amino acids. The CDR3 is CAIIPGQENSYEQYF. Filled out from reference TRBV2 and TRBJ2-7, the complete variable domain reads EPEVTQTPSHQVTQMGQEVILRCVPISNHLYFYWYRQILGQKVEFLVSFYNNEISEKSEIFDDQFSVERPDGSNFTLKIRSTKLEDSAMYFCAIIPGQENSYEQYFGPGTRLTVT.

The J gene is TRBJ2-2, the V gene TRBV24-1. The CDR3 loop spans 15 amino acids. Germline values: CDR1 KGHDR, CDR2 SFDVKD. CDR3 protein: CATSDLVAGTGELFF.

The chain couples TRBV4-1 to TRBJ2-7; TCRdb returns TRBD1, unconfirmable since there is no DNA. Germline V gene data show CDR1 as MGHRA and CDR2 as YSYEKL. The CDR3 is 14 residues long. The CDR3 sequence is CASSPGTGVYEQYF.

This chain connects TRBV2 to TRBJ2-1. Germline V gene sequence: CDR1 SNHLY, CDR2 FYNNEI. CDR3 length equals 13 residues. The CDR3 loop is CASIGTSYNEQFF.

The V and J genes are TRBV29-1 and TRBJ1-1; the D call from TCRdb, TRBD1, cannot be confirmed without DNA. Looked up from germline, CDR1 is SQVTM and CDR2 is ANQGSEA. The CDR3 has 14 residues. The CDR3 region is CSVTSFGTGAEAFF.